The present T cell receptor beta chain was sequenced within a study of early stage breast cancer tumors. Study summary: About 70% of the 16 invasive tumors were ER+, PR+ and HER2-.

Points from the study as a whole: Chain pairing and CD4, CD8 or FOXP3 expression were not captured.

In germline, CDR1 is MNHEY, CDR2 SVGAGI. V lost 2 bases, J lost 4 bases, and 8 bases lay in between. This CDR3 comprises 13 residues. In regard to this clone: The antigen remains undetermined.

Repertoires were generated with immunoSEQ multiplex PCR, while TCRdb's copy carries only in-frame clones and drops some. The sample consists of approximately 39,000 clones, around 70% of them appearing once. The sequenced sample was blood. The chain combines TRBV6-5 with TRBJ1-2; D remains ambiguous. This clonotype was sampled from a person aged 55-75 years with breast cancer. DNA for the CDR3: TGTGCCAGCAGTTACGATCTTGGCTATGGCTACACCTTC. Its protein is CASSYDLGYGYTF.